This paragraph reports one T cell receptor beta chain. Per the authors' pipeline: By means of reference gene primer amplification, nucleated cell counts were estimated. Data came from immunoSEQ multiplex PCR; TCRdb stores just in-frame clones and leaves some out. For V, J and clone size, that table is used; D and trimming come from the DNA. Among 270,000 or so clones listed, approximately 87% were seen once. The data derive from a study of blood T cell repertoires in COVID-19. Turning to the study itself: Nucleic acid was either cDNA or gDNA, and it came from T cells, B-cell-depleted T cells, or PBMCs.

V dropped 3 bases and J dropped 7 bases, with 11 bases sitting between them. The germline V gene encodes CDR1 SGHTS and CDR2 YDEGEE. The CDR3 is 13 amino acids. Material: peripheral blood. The clonotype comes from a woman aged 25 to 45 with COVID-19, enrolled during active disease. The chain joins TRBV5-8 to TRBJ1-5; D ambiguous. The CDR3 loop reads CASSSPGRQPQHF. The CDR3 DNA follows: TGTGCCAGCAGCTCCCCGGGGAGACAGCCCCAGCATTTT.